The clone carrying this T cell receptor beta chain was detected a few times. The target antigen is unknown. Sequencing targeted expressed TCRB transcripts, as all isolated RNA had been reverse transcribed. There were 3 million to 4 million reads on average in the naive, central memory and regulatory T cell samples. TCRdb's copy holds only in-frame clones and misses some; the assay was immunoSEQ multiplex PCR. The sample carries 400,000 to 450,000 clones, more than 11% recorded once. This specimen comes from a study of beta chain features in type 1 diabetes. Turning to the study itself: Summed over all samples, the examined sorted cells came to fewer than 120 million. Notes on the study in general: Cells that show high TCR expression could be over-represented by cDNA sequencing.

The CDR3 has 16 amino acids. Trimming removed 0 bases at V and 4 bases at J, with 15 bases between. The germline V gene encodes CDR1 MNHEY and CDR2 SMNVEV (reference sequence). The sequenced sample was naive CD4+ T cells from blood. This TCR derives from a man aged 30 to 39 in good health. This chain links TRBV27 with TRBJ1-2, with D perhaps TRBD1 (5 bases). In DNA, the CDR3 is TGTGCCAGCAGTTTATCGAGTGGGGGAGTCCTCTATGGCTACACCTTC. This translates into CASSLSSGGVLYGYTF.